The TCR beta chain described here comes from a study of T cell clonality in common variable immunodeficiency. This clone has at least ten counts. The missing CDR3 end, 3 residues past where the read stops, is filled in from the germline J gene. Repertoires were generated with immunoSEQ multiplex PCR, while TCRdb's copy carries only in-frame clones and drops some. Singletons are absent from the sample, which has about 60,000 clones. CDR1 and CDR2 (germline): SGHVS, FQNEAQ. Trimming took off 5 bases at V and 4 bases at J, with 13 bases between the two ends. This CDR3 comprises 14 residues. V usage is TRBV7-8 and J usage is TRBJ2-3; possibly TRBD2 for D (6 bases). This receptor was taken from a person aged 18-70 years in good health. Sequencing was carried out using peripheral blood mononuclear cells. The CDR3 is CASSVTSHADTQYF. Partial CDR3 DNA: TGTGCCAGCAGCGTGACTAGTCACGCAGATACG.